The 6 T cell receptor beta chains listed next were all sequenced from one sample in a study of shared clonotypes between healthy human individuals (dated by TCRdb to 2019 to 2021). The library was obtained by the immunoSEQ multiplex PCR assay. TCRdb stores this immuneACCESS table with in-frame sequences only. Part of the clones is absent; in the studies checked, under half of the shortfall reflects unresolved V genes, and no reason is known for the rest. Within this sample are about 470,000 clones, with 70% to 80% of them counted one time only. The ten largest clones capture over 10% of the sample. The sample consisted of PBMCs. These TCRs come from a woman aged 40 to 50 in good health. Some clones in this sample may be carry-over from other donors' samples.

The CDR3 reads CASSLPGLNEKLFF. CDR3 coding DNA: TGTGCCAGTAGTCTCCCGGGACTCAATGAAAAACTGTTTTTT. The chain has TRBV19 and TRBJ1-4; D possibly corresponds to TRBD1 (5 bases). The CDR3 runs to 14 residues. Trimming shortened V by 5 bases and J by 5 bases, and 12 bases separated the two germline ends. The germline gives CDR1 LNHDA, CDR2 SQIVND (reference sequence).

This chain uses TRBV30 with TRBJ2-1; 7 nucleotides line up with TRBD2. V was pared by 3 bases and J by 0 bases, with 2 bases of the junction left unmatched. From germline, CDR1 is GTSNPN and CDR2 SVGIG (reference sequence). This CDR3 has 14 amino acids. DNA for the CDR3: TGTGCCTGGAGCGGGGGGAGCTCCTACAATGAGCAGTTCTTC. Protein product: CAWSGGSSYNEQFF.

Remarks on this clone: This clone may be a read error of a much larger clone one base away. The sample contains more than one DNA sequence encoding this CDR3. The V call is TRBV28, the J call TRBJ1-2; tentatively, D is TRBD1 (6 bases). CDR3 size: 16 residues. The V end was cut by 9 bases, the J end by 1 base, with 21 bases between. CDR1 and CDR2 from the germline V gene are MDHEN and SYDVKM. The CDR3 sequence is CASSKLWTDHNYGYTF. CDR3 bases: TGTGCCAGTAGCAAACTCTGGACAGACCATAACTATGGCTACACCTTC.

J is TRBJ2-3 and V is TRBV28, with D hard to call. V was clipped by 9 bases and J by 6 bases, with 13 bases between them. Germline CDR1 is MDHEN and CDR2 is SYDVKM. This CDR3 is 12 amino acids long. CDR3 amino acids: CASSSTLDTQYF. The DNA of the CDR3 is TGTGCCAGTAGCTCGACTCTGGATACGCAGTATTTT.

The rearrangement uses TRBV6-5 and TRBJ1-4; TRBD1 aligns across 7 bases. Trimming took 5 bases from V and 4 from J; bases not matched to a gene: 7. Germline V gives CDR1 MNHEY, CDR2 SVGAGI. The CDR3 totals 15 residues. The CDR3 sequence is CASSQGGQLNEKLFF. CDR3 nucleotide sequence: TGTGCCAGCAGTCAGGGGGGACAGCTTAATGAAAAACTGTTTTTT.

The chain joins TRBV19 to TRBJ2-7, with 8 positions matching TRBD1. Germline lookup yields CDR1 LNHDA and CDR2 SQIVND (reference sequence). The CDR3 covers 16 residues. V was pared by 4 bases and J by 0 bases, with 8 bases of the junction left unmatched. The chain's CDR3 is CASSTGETGVSYEQYF. The CDR3 DNA follows: TGTGCCAGTAGTACGGGGGAGACAGGGGTCTCCTACGAGCAGTACTTC.